This TCR beta chain derives from a study of Graves' ophthalmopathy and Graves' hyperthyroidism. The study, taken as a whole, reports: Ophthalmopathy progression was predicted by the model at 70.59% sensitivity and 72.22% specificity.

This clonotype showed up many times. The antigen is not known. RNA transcripts provided the template for amplifying TCR beta CDR3 regions. HTBI primers were used in a first-round RT-PCR, which preceded a second-round multiplex PCR. TCRdb ran MiXCR on the multiplex PCR reads and lists one entry per CDR3 protein. The sample has under 200,000 distinct CDR3 sequences, 30% to 45% seen once. No donor had other autoimmune disease, uncontrolled infection, pregnancy or lactation. Reliance was placed on clinical symptoms, serum thyroxine, TRAb, thyroid ultrasound and orbital computed tomography for diagnosis. CDR3 length: 14 amino acids. Trimming pared 10 bases from V and 0 bases from J, leaving 16 bases between. Germline CDR1 LNHDA, CDR2 SQIVND (reference sequence).

The gene calls are TRBV19 and TRBJ2-7, with D perhaps TRBD2 (6 bases). Sequences were obtained from peripheral blood. This clonotype originated in a woman aged 35 to 49 with Graves' ophthalmopathy. CDR3 sequence: CATADGRGSYEQYF. The DNA for the CDR3 is TGTGCCACCGCTGACGGGCGGGGCTCCTACGAGCAGTACTTC.